The 32 T cell receptor beta chains listed next were all sequenced from one sample in a study of blood T cell repertoires in COVID-19. Clones were read by immunoSEQ multiplex PCR, and TCRdb kept only the in-frame ones, dropping some. The profile covers fewer than 250,000 clones, with around 84% appearing a single time and 15% to 20% taken by the ten largest. Material for sequencing was peripheral blood. These receptor sequences come from a man aged 25-40 years with active or convalescent COVID-19.

This rearrangement joins TRBV25-1 to TRBJ2-2, with TRBD1 identical over 9 bases. Germline loops: CDR1 MGHDK, CDR2 SYGVNS. The CDR3 sequence is 16 residues long. V shed 9 bases, J shed 0 bases, and the junction held 8 bases outside the gene matches. The CDR3 here is CASELGQGPNTGELFF. In DNA, the CDR3 is TGTGCCAGTGAATTAGGACAGGGGCCGAACACCGGGGAGCTGTTTTTT.

CDR3 nucleotides: TGTGCCAGCAGCCGCGCAGGGGGTAGCAATCAGCCCCAGCATTTT. Translating it yields CASSRAGGSNQPQHF. The J gene is TRBJ1-5, the V gene TRBV6-2 or TRBV6-3; 7 bases fit TRBD1. V was pared by 6 bases and J by 0 bases, with 5 bases of the junction left unmatched. This CDR3 contains 15 residues. Germline values: CDR1 MNHEY, CDR2 SVGEGT.

V usage is TRBV6-2 or TRBV6-3 and J usage is TRBJ2-7, with D perhaps TRBD2 (6 bases). Trimming stripped 6 bases from V and 2 bases from J, with 11 bases between. Germline V CDR1 and CDR2: MNHEY, SVGEGT. The CDR3 contains 13 residues. This chain's CDR3 is CASSLADTYEQYF. CDR3 DNA: TGTGCCAGCAGCTTAGCGGATACCTACGAGCAGTACTTC.

This clone was recorded once. The CDR3: CASSFRTGNTEAFF. Here the CDR3 DNA reads TGTGCCAGCAGCTTCCGGACAGGGAACACTGAAGCTTTCTTT. The genes are TRBV11-2 and TRBJ1-1, with 7 nucleotides matching TRBD1. The CDR3 is made up of 14 amino acids. V was clipped by 3 bases and J by 1 base; unmatched bases: 2. The germline V gene has CDR1 SGHAT and CDR2 FQNNGV. The full variable domain, with the rest looked up from reference TRBV11-2 and TRBJ1-1, is EAGVAQSPRYKIIEKRQSVAFWCNPISGHATLYWYQQILGQGPKLLIQFQNNGVVDDSQLPKDRFSAERLKGVDSTLKIQPAKLEDSAVYLCASSFRTGNTEAFFGQGTRLTVV.

J is TRBJ2-1 and V is TRBV28, with TRBD2 matching over 14 bases. The J segment lost 7 bases and the V segment lost 10 bases, leaving 6 bases of the junction unmatched. This CDR3 is 14 amino acids long. Looked up from germline, CDR1 is MDHEN and CDR2 is SYDVKM. In nucleotides, the CDR3 is TGTGCCACCACCGGGACTAGCGGGAGAAATGAGCAGTTCTTC. It is translated as CATTGTSGRNEQFF.

Comment on this clone: One end of the junction fails to match germline, which may point to a read error. The chain links TRBV5-6 to TRBJ1-2; the match to TRBD1 covers 9 bases. The germline V gene has CDR1 SGHDT and CDR2 YYEEEE. The CDR3 is 15 amino acids. CDR3 nucleotides: TGTGCCAGCAGCTACTCCGGGACAGGGAGGGTTGGCCACACCTTC. This translates into CASSYSGTGRVGHTF.

This CDR3 is CASSLRVQGRLGTEAFF. CDR3 DNA sequence: TGTGCCAGCAGCTTAAGGGTCCAGGGCAGGTTGGGCACTGAAGCTTTCTTT. This chain uses TRBV11-2 with TRBJ1-1; D is perhaps TRBD1 (5 bases). Germline V lookup: CDR1 SGHAT, CDR2 FQNNGV. The CDR3 loop spans 17 amino acids. V dropped 2 bases and J dropped 4 bases, with 20 bases sitting between them.

The chain joins TRBV7-2 to TRBJ2-7; 11 bases are shared with TRBD1. V lost 1 base, J lost 7 bases, and 12 bases stayed unmatched. From germline, CDR1 is SGHTA and CDR2 FQGNSA. The CDR3 runs 17 residues. This chain's CDR3 is CASSLVFLRTGGKEQYF. The CDR3 nucleotides read TGTGCCAGCAGCTTAGTGTTTCTCCGGACAGGGGGCAAAGAGCAGTACTTC. Combining the CDR3 with reference TRBV7-2 and TRBJ2-7 gives the whole variable domain GAGVSQSPSNKVTEKGKDVELRCDPISGHTALYWYRQSLGQGLEFLIYFQGNSAPDKSGLPSDRFSAERTGGSVSTLTIQRTQQEDSAVYLCASSLVFLRTGGKEQYFGPGTRLTVT.

V usage is TRBV6-2 or TRBV6-3 and J usage is TRBJ2-3; 8 bases align to TRBD2. V dropped 2 bases and J dropped 3; count of bases not matched to a gene: 7. Germline V CDR1 and CDR2: MNHEY, SVGEGT. The CDR3 totals 16 residues. CDR3 region: CASSYPAGLGTDTQYF. The CDR3 nucleotides are TGTGCCAGCAGTTACCCCGCGGGACTAGGGACAGATACGCAGTATTTT.

The J gene is TRBJ2-1, the V gene TRBV19; TRBD2 matches 7 bases. This CDR3 spans 14 amino acids. CDR1 and CDR2 (germline): LNHDA, SQIVND (reference sequence). V shed 5 bases, J shed 5 bases, and the junction held 6 bases outside the gene matches. DNA for the CDR3: TGTGCCAGTAGTTGGACTAGTGTTAACAATGAGCAGTTCTTC. As protein: CASSWTSVNNEQFF.

The chain carries TRBV7-2 and TRBJ2-3; 10 positions match TRBD2. The junction had 13 bases not matched to a gene; V was cut back by 1 base and J by 6 bases. The germline CDR1 and CDR2 sequences are SGHTA and FQGNSA. The CDR3 runs 18 residues. DNA of the CDR3: TGTGCCAGCAGCTTAGGCCCCACTAGCGGGGCGCCCCCTGATACGCAGTATTTT. Encoded protein: CASSLGPTSGAPPDTQYF.

The chain employs TRBV11-3 and TRBJ1-6; no clear D. The germline gives CDR1 SGHNT, CDR2 YENEEA. Trimming took 4 bases from V and 7 from J, leaving 14 bases between them. The CDR3 loop spans 15 amino acids. The CDR3 is CASSSMPVWNSPLHF. The CDR3 nucleotides are TGTGCCAGCAGCTCTATGCCCGTCTGGAATTCACCCCTCCACTTT. Combining the CDR3 with reference TRBV11-3 and TRBJ1-6 gives the whole variable domain EAGVVQSPRYKIIEKKQPVAFWCNPISGHNTLYWYLQNLGQGPELLIRYENEEAVDDSQLPKDRFSAERLKGVDSTLKIQPAELGDSAVYLCASSSMPVWNSPLHFGNGTRLTVT.

The chain combines TRBV21-1 with TRBJ2-7; TRBD1 is taken as the D call from the table, unchecked against the DNA. TRBV21-1 is deemed a pseudogene. The CDR3 sequence is 16 residues long. CDR3 region: CASSNRSRDRVCEQYF. In nucleotides, the CDR3 is TGTGCCAGCAGCAATCGTAGCAGGGACAGGGTCTGCGAGCAGTACTTC.

The table lists this clone with a few counts. CDR3 protein: CASSLQVHNEKLFF. CDR3 sequence (DNA): TGCGCCAGCAGTCTACAAGTACATAATGAAAAACTGTTTTTT. The chain carries TRBV23-1 and TRBJ1-4; D gene uncertain. TRBV23-1 is flagged as an ORF with uncertain function. With 4 bases removed from V and 4 bases from J, the gap between germline ends came to 10 bases. CDR3 size: 14 residues.

This clone appeared a few times. The gene calls are TRBV4-2 and TRBJ2-1, with 10 bases matching TRBD2. CDR1 and CDR2 (germline): LGHNA, YNFKEQ. The CDR3 has 14 amino acids. The trim removed 6 bases at V and 3 bases at J, leaving 2 bases unmatched. CDR3 sequence reads: CASSRTSGYNEQFF. In DNA form, the CDR3 reads TGTGCCAGCAGTAGGACTAGCGGCTACAATGAGCAGTTCTTC.

In DNA form, the CDR3 reads TGTGCCAGTAGCCTTCTAGTCAATGAGCAGTTCTTC. It translates to CASSLLVNEQFF. This rearrangement joins TRBV19 to TRBJ2-1; D is unresolved. The CDR3 contains 12 residues. Germline V CDR1 and CDR2: LNHDA, SQIVND (reference sequence). V lost 6 bases and J 6 bases, leaving 9 bases between the germline ends. Using reference TRBV19 and TRBJ2-1 for the parts outside the CDR3, the full variable domain is DGGITQSPKYLFRKEGQNVTLSCEQNLNHDAMYWYRQDPGQGLRLIYYSQIVNDFQKGDIAEGYSVSREKKESFPLTVTSAQKNPTAFYLCASSLLVNEQFFGPGTRLTVL.

This rearrangement joins TRBV7-2 to TRBJ2-3; no reliable D call. V was cut by 7 bases and J by 2 bases, with 16 bases left in between. The length of the CDR3 is 15 residues. Per germline, CDR1 SGHTA and CDR2 FQGNSA. The CDR3 DNA is TGTGCCAGCACCCCGGTGCCAGGAAACACAGATACGCAGTATTTT. Its protein is CASTPVPGNTDTQYF.

This chain links TRBV4-1 with TRBJ2-7; TRBD1 might be the D (6 bases). The CDR3 runs to 17 residues. V was shortened by 2 bases and J by 3 bases, with 20 bases between the two germline ends. The V gene's germline CDR1 is MGHRA and CDR2 YSYEKL. CDR3: CASSQTVAGVPFYEQYF. CDR3 nucleotide sequence: TGCGCCAGCAGCCAAACGGTCGCAGGGGTCCCCTTCTACGAGCAGTACTTC.

This chain connects TRBV6-4 to TRBJ2-3, with 9 bases fitting TRBD2. The CDR3 loop spans 15 amino acids. Germline V gene lookup returns CDR1 MRHNA and CDR2 SNTAGT. V was pared by 6 bases and J by 3 bases, with 7 bases of the junction left unmatched. The CDR3 loop reads CASSQPSGATDTQYF. The CDR3 nucleotides are TGTGCCAGCAGCCAACCTAGCGGGGCTACAGATACGCAGTATTTT.

V usage is TRBV5-1 and J usage is TRBJ1-1, with D perhaps matching TRBD1 (6 bases). This CDR3 has 14 residues. Looked up from germline, CDR1 is SGHRS and CDR2 is YFSETQ. Trimming removed 0 bases at V and 5 bases at J, with 11 bases between. CDR3 DNA: TGCGCCAGCAGCTTGGAGGGGGGGCCAACTGAAGCTTTCTTT. It is translated as CASSLEGGPTEAFF.

The rearrangement links TRBV2 to TRBJ2-7, with 11 nucleotides matching TRBD2. Germline V CDR1 and CDR2: SNHLY, FYNNEI. The CDR3 covers 16 residues. V lost 6 bases, J lost 2 bases, and 9 bases stayed unmatched. CDR3 sequence (DNA): TGTGCCAGCAGGAAACTAGCGGGGGTGTCGACCTACGAGCAGTACTTC. Its protein product is CASRKLAGVSTYEQYF.

The J gene is TRBJ1-4, the V gene TRBV6-5; 8 bases align to TRBD1. Germline assignment: CDR1 MNHEY and CDR2 SVGAGI. Trimming cost V 5 bases and J 9 bases; bases outside gene matches: 11. This CDR3 has 15 residues. This CDR3 is CASSRTGSSSQKLFF. DNA of the CDR3: TGTGCCAGCAGTAGGACAGGGAGTTCATCGCAAAAACTGTTTTTT.

This rearrangement joins TRBV9 to TRBJ2-5, with 15 bases fitting TRBD2. Trimming at V came to 3 bases and at J to 5 bases, leaving 5 bases not matched to a gene. The V gene's germline CDR1 is SGDLS and CDR2 YYNGEE. CDR3 length: 16 residues. The CDR3 here is CASSGGLAGGQETQYF. The DNA of the CDR3 is TGTGCCAGCAGCGGAGGACTAGCGGGGGGGCAGGAGACCCAGTACTTC.

The chain is built from TRBV6-2 or TRBV6-3 and TRBJ2-1; 13 positions match TRBD2. The J segment lost 6 bases and the V segment lost 4 bases, leaving 3 bases of the junction unmatched. The CDR3 sequence is 15 residues long. CDR1 MNHEY and CDR2 SVGEGT come from the germline V gene. The CDR3 coding sequence is TGTGCCAGCAGTTTGAGACTAGCGGGGGGCAATGAGCAGTTCTTC. Translation: CASSLRLAGGNEQFF.

This clone was seen a single time. The V gene is TRBV28, the J gene TRBJ2-7, with 9 bases fitting TRBD2. The CDR3 runs to 17 residues. After removal of 7 bases from V and 2 bases from J, the junction contained 15 bases not matched to a gene. Per germline, CDR1 MDHEN and CDR2 SYDVKM. The CDR3 protein is CASTPVGREGPTYEQYF. CDR3 nucleotides: TGTGCCAGCACCCCCGTCGGGCGGGAGGGCCCCACCTACGAGCAGTACTTC.

This sequence joins TRBV15 and TRBJ2-7; 11 bases match TRBD2. V shed 1 base and J 11 bases; nucleotides not matched to a gene: 7. CDR1 is LNHNV, CDR2 YYDKDF, per germline (reference sequence). The length of the CDR3 is 14 residues. CDR3 coding DNA: TGTGCCACCAGCAGAGGTGGTAGCGGGAGGGCCGAGTACTTC. It codes for CATSRGGSGRAEYF.

V is TRBV4-2 and J is TRBJ2-5; D may be TRBD2 (6 bases). V lost 0 bases and J lost 10, with 18 bases in between. Per germline, CDR1 LGHNA and CDR2 YNFKEQ. CDR3 length equals 15 residues. Written as DNA, the CDR3 is TGTGCCAGCAGCCAAGAAACCAGGTTGGAGGGCTTCCAGTACTTC. Residues: CASSQETRLEGFQYF.

The gene calls are TRBV10-2 and TRBJ1-2; 9 bases align to TRBD1. After removal of 5 bases from V and 6 bases from J, the junction contained 7 bases not matched to a gene. Germline-derived CDR1 and CDR2 are WSHSY and SAAADI. The CDR3 has 14 amino acids. The CDR3 loop reads CASSSGTGPNGYTF. In DNA, the CDR3 is TGCGCCAGCAGTAGTGGGACAGGGCCAAATGGCTACACCTTC.

This chain uses TRBV11-2 with TRBJ2-4; the D gene is possibly TRBD2 (7 bases). Between the trimmed V and J ends, which lost 2 bases and 6 bases, there was a span of 17 bases. Looked up from germline, CDR1 is SGHAT and CDR2 is FQNNGV. The CDR3 has 16 residues. The CDR3 DNA reads TGTGCCAGCAGCTTAACGGGGGGCCCATCAACAAACATTCAGTACTTC. Its protein is CASSLTGGPSTNIQYF.

The V and J genes are TRBV15 and TRBJ2-1; D is perhaps TRBD1 (5 bases). CDR3 length: 18 residues. Trimming took 1 base from V and 0 from J, leaving 16 bases between them. CDR1 is LNHNV and CDR2 is YYDKDF in the germline V gene (reference sequence). The CDR3 is CATSRAYGHSVSYNEQFF. CDR3 DNA sequence: TGTGCCACCAGCAGAGCTTATGGACACAGTGTCTCCTACAATGAGCAGTTCTTC.

The chain joins TRBV5-1 to TRBJ2-6, with a tentative D call TRBD1 (6 bases). Germline V CDR1 and CDR2: SGHRS, YFSETQ. V was clipped by 0 bases and J by 0 bases, with 16 bases between them. The CDR3 totals 19 residues. CDR3 nucleotides: TGCGCCAGCAGCTTGGCCACCGGGACACCTTACTCTGGGGCCAACGTCCTGACTTTC. Its protein product is CASSLATGTPYSGANVLTF.

This clone was seen once. The chain is built from TRBV28 and TRBJ1-1; 8 nucleotides match TRBD1. Germline values: CDR1 MDHEN, CDR2 SYDVKM. After removal of 6 bases from V and 4 bases from J, the junction contained 10 bases not matched to a gene. The CDR3 is 15 residues long. The CDR3 nucleotides are TGTGCCAGCAGCATGCAAACAGGGGGAGTCACTGAAGCTTTCTTT. Residues: CASSMQTGGVTEAFF. Full variable domain (outside the CDR3, taken from reference TRBV28 and TRBJ1-1): DVKVTQSSRYLVKRTGEKVFLECVQDMDHENMFWYRQDPGLGLRLIYFSYDVKMKEKGDIPEGYSVSREKKERFSLILESASTNQTSMYLCASSMQTGGVTEAFFGQGTRLTVV.